The 28 T cell receptor beta chains below all came from one sample that was sequenced in a study of T cell responses to AZD1222 COVID-19 vaccine. Assay: immunoSEQ multiplex PCR; the TCRdb copy retains only in-frame clones and omits some. The sample records about 120,000 clones, 90% being singletons. The material was peripheral blood, obtained 28 days after the second dose of the MenACWY control vaccine. Receptors originate from an adult who received the MenACWY meningococcal vaccine as a control.

This chain links TRBV3-1 (or the pseudogene TRBV3-2) with TRBJ1-3; D ambiguous. In germline, CDR1 is LGHDT, CDR2 YNNKEL (reference sequence). This CDR3 is 15 amino acids long. The V gene lost 4 bases and the J gene lost 0 bases, with 10 bases spanning the gap. The CDR3 DNA reads as TGTGCCAGCAGCCCGGGAACACTCTCTGGAAACACCATATATTTT. Translating it yields CASSPGTLSGNTIYF.

The rearrangement links TRBV4-1 to TRBJ2-2, with 10 bases aligning to TRBD2. The V and J ends lost 4 bases and 13 bases, in that order; junction bases with no gene match: 15. This CDR3 region has 16 residues. In germline, CDR1 is MGHRA, CDR2 YSYEKL. CDR3 residues: CASSPLLAGAKLTLFF. In nucleotides, the CDR3 is TGCGCCAGCAGCCCTCTGCTAGCGGGGGCTAAACTAACGCTGTTTTTT.

This rearrangement joins TRBV6-2 or TRBV6-3 to TRBJ2-3; D may be TRBD1 (6 bases). There are 17 residues in the CDR3. Germline V lookup: CDR1 MNHEY, CDR2 SVGEGT. V lost 2 bases to trimming and J lost 4 bases, with 19 bases between them. This chain's CDR3 is CASSYRWPTGPPDTQYF. CDR3 sequence (DNA): TGTGCCAGCAGTTACAGGTGGCCCACAGGGCCCCCAGATACGCAGTATTTT.

The chain has TRBV5-6 and TRBJ1-6; the D is unclear. Per the germline V gene, CDR1 is SGHDT and CDR2 is YYEEEE. Trimming took 0 bases from V and 8 from J, leaving 12 bases between them. The CDR3 extends over 15 amino acids. CDR3 sequence: CASSLARGFDSPLHF. The CDR3 coding sequence is TGTGCCAGCAGCTTGGCTCGGGGTTTTGATTCACCCCTCCACTTT.

J is TRBJ1-4 and V is TRBV7-8; D not certain. The V gene lost 0 bases and the J gene lost 6 bases, with 14 bases spanning the gap. Looked up from germline, CDR1 is SGHVS and CDR2 is FQNEAQ. The CDR3 has 16 residues. Here the CDR3 reads CASSLALGVMDEKLFF. CDR3 DNA: TGTGCCAGCAGCTTAGCCTTGGGAGTAATGGATGAAAAACTGTTTTTT.

This clone came up once. In nucleotides, the CDR3 is TGTGCCAGCAGCCAAAATCCGCGTAGCGGGGGTCGATCCAGCTCCTACAATGAGCAGTTCTTC. Amino acids: CASSQNPRSGGRSSSYNEQFF. The chain has TRBV4-2 and TRBJ2-1, with 9 bases matching TRBD2. V lost 2 bases to trimming and J lost 0 bases; unmatched junction nucleotides: 17. The V gene's germline CDR1 is LGHNA and CDR2 YNFKEQ. There are 21 residues in the CDR3.

CDR3 DNA: TGTGCCAGCTCACCCCCCACGGACGGGATTAACTATGGCTACACCTTC. Its protein is CASSPPTDGINYGYTF. This sequence joins TRBV18 and TRBJ1-2; D gene uncertain. The CDR3 totals 16 residues. The germline V and J ends were trimmed by 3 bases and 1 base, with 15 bases remaining between them. Germline V lookup: CDR1 KGHSH, CDR2 LQKENI.

This chain links TRBV6-5 with TRBJ2-1; 9 bases are a match to TRBD2. CDR3 length: 13 residues. The germline V gene encodes CDR1 MNHEY and CDR2 SVGAGI. The junction had 1 base not matched to a gene; V was cut back by 3 bases and J by 7 bases. CDR3 region: CASSYSGSNEQFF. For the CDR3, the DNA is TGTGCCAGCAGTTATAGCGGGAGTAATGAGCAGTTCTTC.

The V gene is TRBV7-8, the J gene TRBJ2-1, with no clear D. CDR1 SGHVS and CDR2 FQNEAQ come from the germline V gene. V was pared by 4 bases and J by 5 bases, with 12 bases between. The CDR3 runs 14 residues. The CDR3 coding sequence is TGTGCCAGCAGCTCTGGTCGGGTTCACAATGAGCAGTTCTTC. As protein: CASSSGRVHNEQFF.

This rearrangement joins TRBV7-9 to TRBJ1-3; no definite D call. Trimming cost V 5 bases and J 8 bases, with 22 bases left between them. Germline assignment: CDR1 SEHNR and CDR2 FQNEAQ (reference sequence). The CDR3 is 16 residues long. The CDR3 is CASSNVDGRREDTIYF. DNA of the CDR3: TGTGCCAGCAGCAATGTGGACGGCAGACGGGAGGACACCATATATTTT.

The gene calls are TRBV6-5 and TRBJ1-6; D is unclear. In germline, CDR1 is MNHEY, CDR2 SVGAGI. Trimming took off 0 bases at V and 10 bases at J, with 13 bases between the two ends. The CDR3 is 15 amino acids. The CDR3 loop is CASSYSSGLESPLHF. In DNA, the CDR3 is TGTGCCAGCAGTTACTCGTCGGGGTTGGAGTCACCCCTCCACTTT.

The chain is built from TRBV24-1 and TRBJ2-1; unclear D gene. V lost 6 bases, J lost 4 bases, and 9 bases lay in between. Germline V gives CDR1 KGHDR, CDR2 SFDVKD. The CDR3 is 13 residues long. DNA for the CDR3: TGTGCCACCAGTCTAGGATCATACAATGAGCAGTTCTTC. It translates to CATSLGSYNEQFF.

For the CDR3, the DNA is TGTGCCACCAGTGATTTGCAGGGGGCGGGGGGAACCTACAATGAGCAGTTCTTC. Encoded protein: CATSDLQGAGGTYNEQFF. This chain uses TRBV24-1 with TRBJ2-1; D may be TRBD1 or TRBD2 (8 bases each). With 0 bases removed from V and 2 bases from J, the gap between germline ends came to 16 bases. This CDR3 is built from 18 residues. Germline CDR1 and CDR2: KGHDR and SFDVKD.

This chain uses TRBV7-9 with TRBJ2-1; D might be TRBD1 or TRBD2, each matching 5 bases. The CDR3 has 16 amino acids. V lost 5 bases and J lost 1, with 15 bases in between. CDR1 SEHNR and CDR2 FQNEAQ come from the germline V gene (reference sequence). This CDR3 reads CASSPPGTLSYNEQFF. Here the CDR3 DNA reads TGTGCCAGCAGCCCCCCCGGGACCTTATCCTACAATGAGCAGTTCTTC.

V gene TRBV2 combines with J gene TRBJ2-2; no firm D call. The CDR3 length is 12 residues. Germline values: CDR1 SNHLY, CDR2 FYNNEI. Trimming pared 8 bases from V and 5 bases from J, leaving 9 bases between. CDR3 bases: TGTGCCAGCCCCGGCCCGACCGGGGAGCTGTTTTTT. Residues: CASPGPTGELFF.

The chain employs TRBV29-1 and TRBJ1-2; D is perhaps TRBD1 (6 bases). V was pared by 0 bases and J by 0 bases, with 14 bases between. Germline CDR1 is SQVTM and CDR2 is ANQGSEA. This CDR3 is built from 16 residues. CDR3 nucleotides: TGCAGCGTTGAAGATGACAGGCCCCCTGCTAACTATGGCTACACCTTC. It yields the protein CSVEDDRPPANYGYTF.

Only one count was recorded for this clone. This chain joins TRBV11-2 and TRBJ2-2; D perhaps matches TRBD2 (6 bases). Trimming took 1 base from V and 4 from J, leaving 16 bases between them. The CDR3 runs to 17 residues. Germline assignment: CDR1 SGHAT and CDR2 FQNNGV. The CDR3 reads CASSLGSWGVGTGELFF. The CDR3 coding sequence is TGTGCCAGCAGCTTAGGCTCTTGGGGGGTGGGCACCGGGGAGCTGTTTTTT.

The CDR3 protein is CASSYSSGEKYNEQFF. CDR3 in DNA: TGTGCCAGCAGTTACTCGAGCGGGGAGAAATACAATGAGCAGTTCTTC. J is TRBJ2-1 and V is TRBV6-5, with 7 nucleotides matching TRBD2. The germline V gene encodes CDR1 MNHEY and CDR2 SVGAGI. The length of the CDR3 is 16 residues. The trim removed 0 bases at V and 4 bases at J, leaving 6 bases unmatched.

The table lists this clone with a count of one. The V and J genes are TRBV2 and TRBJ1-2; 7 nucleotides agree with TRBD1. The CDR3 loop spans 15 amino acids. The trim removed 4 bases at V and 6 bases at J, leaving 11 bases unmatched. Germline V gene sequence: CDR1 SNHLY, CDR2 FYNNEI. In DNA form, the CDR3 reads TGTGCCAGCAGTGCAACCAGACAGGGTGCCCATGGCTACACCTTC. Translating it yields CASSATRQGAHGYTF.

This chain joins TRBV4-2 and TRBJ1-4; TRBD1 agrees at 11 bases. CDR1 is LGHNA, CDR2 YNFKEQ, per germline. This CDR3 region has 16 residues. The V and J ends lost 1 base and 7 bases, in that order; junction bases with no gene match: 5. CDR3 protein: CASSQVDRGLGEKLFF. The CDR3 DNA reads TGTGCCAGCAGCCAAGTGGACAGGGGGCTTGGTGAAAAACTGTTTTTT.

The rearrangement joins TRBV5-6 to TRBJ2-1, with TRBD2 matching 7 bases. Germline loops: CDR1 SGHDT, CDR2 YYEEEE. The CDR3 covers 16 residues. V was pared by 0 bases and J by 7 bases, with 10 bases of the junction left unmatched. This chain's CDR3 is CASSLEASGFRNEQFF. The CDR3 DNA sequence: TGTGCCAGCAGCTTGGAGGCTAGCGGTTTTAGGAATGAGCAGTTCTTC.

In this sample, this clone turned up once. The rearrangement uses TRBV4-1 and TRBJ1-4; D is unresolved. Germline CDR1 and CDR2: MGHRA and YSYEKL. With 1 base removed from V and 7 bases from J, the gap between germline ends came to 10 bases. The CDR3 sequence is 14 residues long. This CDR3 reads CASSQGGDGEKLFF. The CDR3 DNA reads as TGCGCCAGCAGCCAAGGGGGAGACGGTGAAAAACTGTTTTTT.

The chain has TRBV7-2 and TRBJ2-7; 13 bases line up with TRBD2. V was clipped by 5 bases and J by 6 bases; unmatched bases: 4. This CDR3 region has 14 residues. CDR1 and CDR2 (germline): SGHTA, FQGNSA. The CDR3: CASSAGLAGLEQYF. CDR3 coding DNA: TGTGCCAGCAGCGCGGGACTAGCGGGACTCGAGCAGTACTTC.

V gene TRBV19 combines with J gene TRBJ2-1; 10 positions agree with TRBD1. V shed 4 bases, J shed 6 bases, and the junction held 6 bases outside the gene matches. The CDR3 is made up of 15 amino acids. CDR1 and CDR2 from the germline V gene are LNHDA and SQIVND (reference sequence). The CDR3 here is CASSTDRGLVNEQFF. The CDR3 nucleotides read TGTGCCAGTAGTACAGACAGGGGGCTCGTCAATGAGCAGTTCTTC.

This rearrangement joins TRBV19 to TRBJ2-7, with TRBD2 matching 11 bases. Germline V CDR1 and CDR2: LNHDA, SQIVND (reference sequence). The CDR3 has 15 amino acids. Unmatched junction bases numbered 7, after V lost 4 bases and J lost 5 bases. The CDR3 reads CASSKTSGSYHEQYF. In DNA form, the CDR3 reads TGTGCCAGTAGTAAAACTAGCGGGAGTTACCACGAGCAGTACTTC.

The chain joins TRBV7-3 to TRBJ2-2; a weak D match, TRBD1 (5 bases). This CDR3 spans 15 amino acids. Germline CDR1 SGHTA, CDR2 FQGTGA. Trimming stripped 7 bases from V and 2 bases from J, with 14 bases between. This chain's CDR3 is CASTLVGANTGELFF. The CDR3 DNA follows: TGTGCCAGCACCCTCGTAGGGGCAAACACCGGGGAGCTGTTTTTT.

This sequence joins TRBV19 and TRBJ2-5, with 9 nucleotides matching TRBD1. The CDR3 loop spans 15 amino acids. V was pared by 3 bases and J by 2 bases, with 4 bases of the junction left unmatched. The germline V gene encodes CDR1 LNHDA and CDR2 SQIVND (reference sequence). The CDR3: CASSMVDRGQETQYF. The CDR3 nucleotides read TGTGCCAGTAGTATGGTCGACAGGGGGCAAGAGACCCAGTACTTC.

V is TRBV18 and J is TRBJ1-1, with D possibly being TRBD1 (5 bases). Germline assignment: CDR1 KGHSH and CDR2 LQKENI. The CDR3 has 14 amino acids. V lost 3 bases and J lost 5, with 13 bases in between. CDR3 DNA: TGTGCCAGCTCACCGGTTGGGGCATATACTGAAGCTTTCTTT. The encoded protein is CASSPVGAYTEAFF.